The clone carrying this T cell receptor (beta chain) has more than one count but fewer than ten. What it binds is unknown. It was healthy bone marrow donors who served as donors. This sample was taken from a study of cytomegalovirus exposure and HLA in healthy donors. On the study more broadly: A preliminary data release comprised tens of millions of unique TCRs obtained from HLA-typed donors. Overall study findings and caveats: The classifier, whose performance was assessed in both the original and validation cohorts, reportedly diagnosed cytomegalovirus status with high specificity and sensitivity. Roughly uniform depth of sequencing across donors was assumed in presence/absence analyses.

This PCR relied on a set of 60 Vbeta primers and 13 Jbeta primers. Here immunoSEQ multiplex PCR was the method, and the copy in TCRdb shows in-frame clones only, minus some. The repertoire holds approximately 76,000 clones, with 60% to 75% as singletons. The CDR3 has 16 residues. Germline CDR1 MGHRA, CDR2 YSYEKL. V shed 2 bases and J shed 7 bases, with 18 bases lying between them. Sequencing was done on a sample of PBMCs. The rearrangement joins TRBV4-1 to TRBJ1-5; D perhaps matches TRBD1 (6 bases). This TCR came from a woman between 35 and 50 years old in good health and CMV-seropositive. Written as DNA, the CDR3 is TGCGCCAGCAGCCAAACCGCACAGGGTGGAATACAGCCCCAGCATTTT. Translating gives CASSQTAQGGIQPQHF.